The 10 T cell receptor beta chains below come from one sample, sequenced in a study of T cells in Graves' hyperthyroidism and ophthalmopathy. Amplified regions were TCR beta CDR3 sequences from RNA transcripts. When the TCR CDR3 underwent first-round RT-PCR, the HTBI primer set was used. TCRdb re-called the multiplex PCR reads through MiXCR, storing one row per CDR3 protein. The data contain 300,000 to 350,000 distinct CDR3 sequences, around 18% of them singletons. The material sequenced was blood. The receptor set was obtained from a woman aged 40 to 49 with Graves' ophthalmopathy.

This clonotype has ten or more counts. V gene TRBV6-2 or TRBV6-3 combines with J gene TRBJ2-7; 9 nucleotides align to TRBD2. This CDR3 region has 15 residues. The germline gives CDR1 MNHEY, CDR2 SVGEGT. The J segment lost 5 bases and the V segment lost 10 bases, leaving 15 bases of the junction unmatched. The CDR3 DNA follows: TGTGCCACACAGGGGATAGCGGGAGATGTCGACGAGCAGTACTTC. Its protein is CATQGIAGDVDEQYF.

This clonotype was detected ten times or more. The chain employs TRBV19 and TRBJ2-6, with D maybe TRBD1 (6 bases). From germline, CDR1 is LNHDA and CDR2 SQIVND (reference sequence). This CDR3 has 16 residues. V was cut by 10 bases and J by 2 bases, with 18 bases left in between. The CDR3 protein is CATTGIHFAGANVLTF. The CDR3 DNA reads as TGTGCCACAACAGGGATTCATTTTGCTGGGGCCAACGTCCTGACTTTC. Supplemented by reference TRBV19 and TRBJ2-6, the full variable domain reads DGGITQSPKYLFRKEGQNVTLSCEQNLNHDAMYWYRQDPGQGLRLIYYSQIVNDFQKGDIAEGYSVSREKKESFPLTVTSAQKNPTAFYLCATTGIHFAGANVLTFGAGSRLTVL.

In its sample, this clonotype was seen many times. The chain recombines TRBV28 with TRBJ1-5, with D unresolved. This CDR3 has 14 amino acids. Germline-derived CDR1 and CDR2 are MDHEN and SYDVKM. V gave up 7 bases and J gave up 11 bases, with 21 bases separating them. The CDR3 loop is CASKRPHSQSAQHF. In DNA form, the CDR3 reads TGTGCCAGCAAAAGGCCACATTCCCAATCAGCCCAGCATTTT.

This clonotype appeared many times. The rearrangement uses TRBV15 and TRBJ2-5, with D possibly being TRBD1 (5 bases). Trimming stripped 1 base from V and 7 bases from J, with 13 bases between. The CDR3 has 14 amino acids. Germline assignment: CDR1 LNHNV and CDR2 YYDKDF (reference sequence). The CDR3 loop is CATSRGAGKMTQYF. CDR3 nucleotides: TGTGCCACCAGCAGAGGGGCAGGGAAGATGACCCAGTACTTC. The full variable domain, its missing parts supplied by reference TRBV15 and TRBJ2-5, is DAMVIQNPRYQVTQFGKPVTLSCSQTLNHNVMYWYQQKSSQAPKLLFHYYDKDFNNEADTPDNFQSRRPNTSFCFLDIRSPGLGDTAMYLCATSRGAGKMTQYFGPGTRLLVL.

Ten or more counts support this clonotype. V is TRBV6-2 or TRBV6-3 and J is TRBJ2-7; D not resolved. V dropped 11 bases and J dropped 0 bases, with 14 bases sitting between them. The CDR3 covers 13 residues. Germline V gene lookup returns CDR1 MNHEY and CDR2 SVGEGT. CDR3 region: CAASQIPSYEQYF. The CDR3 bases are TGTGCCGCCTCCCAGATCCCCTCCTACGAGCAGTACTTC.

This clonotype occurred many times. V and J are TRBV11-1 and TRBJ2-5; 7 bases fit TRBD2. V lost 4 bases, J lost 4 bases, and 27 bases stayed unmatched. The CDR3 totals 21 residues. The germline CDR1 and CDR2 sequences are SGHAT and FQDESV (reference sequence). For the CDR3, the DNA is TGTGCCAGCAGCTCCGCCGTCCTTGGGGGAGGGTCCGACACGGCTGTAGAGACCCAGTACTTC. Protein product: CASSSAVLGGGSDTAVETQYF.

Ten or more counts support this clonotype. The chain uses TRBV20-1 and TRBJ1-2; a weak D match, TRBD1 (6 bases). V was pared by 2 bases and J by 7 bases, with 11 bases between. The CDR3 contains 12 residues. Germline lookup yields CDR1 DFQATT and CDR2 SNEGSKA (reference sequence). The CDR3, as DNA: TGCAGTGCTAGACGGGGGGCGACTGGCTACACCTTC. Translation: CSARRGATGYTF.

This clonotype was recorded at least ten times. The chain joins TRBV15 to TRBJ2-7; TRBD1 aligns across 7 bases. Losses at the gene ends were 0 bases for V and 5 bases for J; bases not matched to a gene: 7. The length of the CDR3 is 15 residues. The V gene's germline CDR1 is LNHNV and CDR2 YYDKDF (reference sequence). The CDR3 DNA reads as TGTGCCACCAGCAGAGAGACAGGGAGAAAGGACGAGCAGTACTTC. Encoded protein: CATSRETGRKDEQYF.

In regard to this clonotype: A much larger clone sits a single nucleotide away, making a read error possible. The chain uses TRBV28 and TRBJ2-5, with D possibly called TRBD1 or TRBD2 (5 bases each). Per germline, CDR1 MDHEN and CDR2 SYDVKM. CDR3 length equals 15 residues. CDR3 loop: CACSFRGTEKETQYF. The CDR3 bases are TGTGCCTGCAGTTTCCGAGGGACGGAGAAAGAGACCCAGTACTTC.

This clonotype was picked up many times. The CDR3 loop is CATGQGPYEQYF. The CDR3 DNA is TGTGCCACGGGACAGGGGCCCTACGAGCAGTACTTC. The rearrangement links TRBV6-5 to TRBJ2-7; 10 nucleotides match TRBD1. Per the germline V gene, CDR1 is MNHEY and CDR2 is SVGAGI. Unmatched junction bases numbered 2, after V lost 10 bases and J lost 2 bases. The length of the CDR3 is 12 residues.